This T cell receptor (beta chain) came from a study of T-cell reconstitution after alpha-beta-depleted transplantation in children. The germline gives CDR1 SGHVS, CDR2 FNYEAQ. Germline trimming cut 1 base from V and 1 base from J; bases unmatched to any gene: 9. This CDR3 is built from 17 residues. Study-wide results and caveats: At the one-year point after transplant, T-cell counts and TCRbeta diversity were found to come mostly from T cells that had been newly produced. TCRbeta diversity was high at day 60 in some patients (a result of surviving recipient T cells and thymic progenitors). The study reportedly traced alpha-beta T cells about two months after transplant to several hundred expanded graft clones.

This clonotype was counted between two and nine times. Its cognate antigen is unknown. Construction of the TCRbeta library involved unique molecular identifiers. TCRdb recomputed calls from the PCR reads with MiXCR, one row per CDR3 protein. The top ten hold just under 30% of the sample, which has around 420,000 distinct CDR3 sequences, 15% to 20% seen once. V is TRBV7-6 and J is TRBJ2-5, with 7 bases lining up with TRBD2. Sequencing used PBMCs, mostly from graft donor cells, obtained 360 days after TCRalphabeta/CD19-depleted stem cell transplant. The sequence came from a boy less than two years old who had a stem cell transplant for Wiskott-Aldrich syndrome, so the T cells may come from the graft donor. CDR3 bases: TGTGCCAGCAGCTTAGTCTACACGGGGGGACGCCAAGAGACCCAGTACTTC. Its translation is CASSLVYTGGRQETQYF. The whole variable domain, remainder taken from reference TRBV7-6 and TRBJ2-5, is GAGVSQSPRYKVTKRGQDVALRCDPISGHVSLYWYRQALGQGPEFLTYFNYEAQQDKSGLPNDRFSAERPEGSISTLTIQRTEQRDSAMYRCASSLVYTGGRQETQYFGPGTRLLVL.